This TCR beta chain was sequenced in a study of blood T cell repertoires in COVID-19. Study at large: Sources were T cells, B-cell-depleted T cells, or PBMCs; the material itself was cDNA or gDNA.

Clinical histories supplied by participants themselves formed the basis of cohort assignment. Donors of Cohort 3 who recovered were those that had two negative PCRs, clearance, or symptom resolution. Original processing notes: Amplification from reference gene primers served as the basis for estimated nucleated cell counts. TCRdb's copy holds only in-frame clones and misses some; the assay was immunoSEQ multiplex PCR. The DNA gave D and trimming, while V, J and clone size come from that table. The repertoire has about 140,000 clones, about three quarters of them found once; the top ten carry 2.5% to 3%. J lost 5 bases, V lost 5 bases, and 14 bases had no gene match. CDR3 size: 16 residues. Germline values: CDR1 SGHTA, CDR2 FQGNSA.

Source material: PBMCs or T cells enriched from blood (not recorded which). The origin of this receptor is a woman in her forties or fifties who had recovered from COVID-19. The chain employs TRBV7-2 and TRBJ2-5, with 7 bases lining up with TRBD1. The CDR3: CASSQTQGTRGETQYF. For the CDR3, the DNA is TGTGCCAGCAGCCAGACACAGGGGACCAGGGGGGAGACCCAGTACTTC.